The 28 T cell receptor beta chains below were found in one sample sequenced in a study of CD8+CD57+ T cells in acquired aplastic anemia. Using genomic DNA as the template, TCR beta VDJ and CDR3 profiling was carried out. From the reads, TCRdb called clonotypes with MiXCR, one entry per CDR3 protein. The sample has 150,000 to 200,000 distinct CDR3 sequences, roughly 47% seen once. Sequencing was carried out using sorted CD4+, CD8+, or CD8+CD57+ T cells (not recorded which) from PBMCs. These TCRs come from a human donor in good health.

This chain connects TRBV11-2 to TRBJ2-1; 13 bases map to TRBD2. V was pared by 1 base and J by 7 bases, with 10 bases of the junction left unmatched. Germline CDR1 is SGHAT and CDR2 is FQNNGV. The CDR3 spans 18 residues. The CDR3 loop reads CASSLVGATSGRRNEQFF. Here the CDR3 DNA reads TGTGCCAGCAGCTTAGTAGGTGCGACTAGCGGGAGGAGGAATGAGCAGTTCTTC. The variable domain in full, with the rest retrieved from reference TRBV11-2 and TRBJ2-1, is EAGVAQSPRYKIIEKRQSVAFWCNPISGHATLYWYQQILGQGPKLLIQFQNNGVVDDSQLPKDRFSAERLKGVDSTLKIQPAKLEDSAVYLCASSLVGATSGRRNEQFFGPGTRLTVL.

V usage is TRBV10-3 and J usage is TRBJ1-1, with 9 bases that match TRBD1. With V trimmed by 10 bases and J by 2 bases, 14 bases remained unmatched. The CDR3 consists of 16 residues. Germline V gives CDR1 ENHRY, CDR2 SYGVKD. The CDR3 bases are TGTGCCAGCCATTCGGGACAGGGATTCGTTAACACTGAAGCTTTCTTT. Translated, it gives CASHSGQGFVNTEAFF.

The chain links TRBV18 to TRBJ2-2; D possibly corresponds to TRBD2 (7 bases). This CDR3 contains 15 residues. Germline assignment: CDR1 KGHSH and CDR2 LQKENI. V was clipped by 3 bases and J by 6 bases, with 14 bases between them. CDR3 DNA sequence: TGTGCCAGCTCACCCCCTGGGAGGGGGTCCGGGGAGCTGTTTTTT. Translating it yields CASSPPGRGSGELFF.

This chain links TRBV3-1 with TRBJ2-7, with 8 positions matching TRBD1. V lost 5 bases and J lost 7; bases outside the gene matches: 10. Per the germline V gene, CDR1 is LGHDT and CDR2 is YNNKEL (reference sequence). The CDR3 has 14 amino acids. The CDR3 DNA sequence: TGTGCCAGCAGCAGGGACAGGACCTTGGGGGAGCAGTACTTC. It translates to CASSRDRTLGEQYF.

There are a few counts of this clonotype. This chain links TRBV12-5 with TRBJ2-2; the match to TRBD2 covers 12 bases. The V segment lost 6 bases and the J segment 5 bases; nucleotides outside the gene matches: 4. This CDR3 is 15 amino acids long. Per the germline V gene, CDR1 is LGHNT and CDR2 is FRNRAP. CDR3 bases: TGTGCTAGTGGACTTGGGACTAGCGGGACCGGGGAGCTGTTTTTT. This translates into CASGLGTSGTGELFF.

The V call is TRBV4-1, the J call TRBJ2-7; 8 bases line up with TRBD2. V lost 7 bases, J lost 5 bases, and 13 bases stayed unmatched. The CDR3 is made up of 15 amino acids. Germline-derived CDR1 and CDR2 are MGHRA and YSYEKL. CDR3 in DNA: TGCGCCAGCACTCAGCGGGGGTCCCTTGGGGACGAGCAGTACTTC. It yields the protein CASTQRGSLGDEQYF.

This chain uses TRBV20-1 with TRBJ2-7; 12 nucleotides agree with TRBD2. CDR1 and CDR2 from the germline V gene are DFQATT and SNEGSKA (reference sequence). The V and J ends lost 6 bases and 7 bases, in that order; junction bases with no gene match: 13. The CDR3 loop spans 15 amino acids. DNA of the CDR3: TGCAGTGCCACGGCTTCTAGCGGGAGGGCCGGGGAGCAGTACTTC. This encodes CSATASSGRAGEQYF.

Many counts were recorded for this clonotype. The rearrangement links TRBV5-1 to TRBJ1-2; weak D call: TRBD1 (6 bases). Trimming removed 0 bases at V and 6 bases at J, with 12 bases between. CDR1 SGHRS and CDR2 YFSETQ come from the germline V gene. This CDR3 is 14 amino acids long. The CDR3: CASSLAGARDGYTF. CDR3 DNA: TGCGCCAGCAGCTTGGCAGGGGCCCGAGATGGCTACACCTTC. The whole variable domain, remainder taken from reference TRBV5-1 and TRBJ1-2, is KAGVTQTPRYLIKTRGQQVTLSCSPISGHRSVSWYQQTPGQGLQFLFEYFSETQRNKGNFPGRFSGRQFSNSRSEMNVSTLELGDSALYLCASSLAGARDGYTFGSGTRLTVV.

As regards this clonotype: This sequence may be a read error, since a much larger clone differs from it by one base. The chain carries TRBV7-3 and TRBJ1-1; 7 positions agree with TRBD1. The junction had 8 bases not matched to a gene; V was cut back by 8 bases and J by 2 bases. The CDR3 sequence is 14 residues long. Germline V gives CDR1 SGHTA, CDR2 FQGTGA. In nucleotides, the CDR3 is TGTGCCAGCGGCCTAGGGGGCGTTAACACTGAAGCTTTCTTT. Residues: CASGLGGVNTEAFF. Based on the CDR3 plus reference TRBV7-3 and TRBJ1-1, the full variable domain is GAGVSQTPSNKVTEKGKYVELRCDPISGHTALYWYRQSLGQGPEFLIYFQGTGAADDSGLPNDRFFAVRPEGSVSTLKIQRTERGDSAVYLCASGLGGVNTEAFFGQGTRLTVV.

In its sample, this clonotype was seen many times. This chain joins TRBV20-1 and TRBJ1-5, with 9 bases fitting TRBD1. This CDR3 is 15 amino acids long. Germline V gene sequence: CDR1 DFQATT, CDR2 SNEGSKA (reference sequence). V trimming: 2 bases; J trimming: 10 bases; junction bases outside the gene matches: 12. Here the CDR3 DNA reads TGCAGTGCTAGAAGGGACAGGGACCCCATGGGTCCCCAGCATTTT. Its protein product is CSARRDRDPMGPQHF.

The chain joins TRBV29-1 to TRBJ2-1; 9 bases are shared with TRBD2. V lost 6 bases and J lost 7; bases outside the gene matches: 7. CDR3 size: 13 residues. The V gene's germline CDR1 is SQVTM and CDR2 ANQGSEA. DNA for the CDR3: TGCAGCGTGGCCTCTAGCGGGAATAATGAGCAGTTCTTC. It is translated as CSVASSGNNEQFF.

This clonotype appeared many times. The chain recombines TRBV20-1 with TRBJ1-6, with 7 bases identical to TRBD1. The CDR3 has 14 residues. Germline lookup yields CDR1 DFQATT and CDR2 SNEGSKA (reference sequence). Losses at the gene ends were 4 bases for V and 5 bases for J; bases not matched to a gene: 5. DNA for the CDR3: TGCAGTGCTAAAGGAGGGGGCAATAATTCACCCCTCCACTTT. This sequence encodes CSAKGGGNNSPLHF.

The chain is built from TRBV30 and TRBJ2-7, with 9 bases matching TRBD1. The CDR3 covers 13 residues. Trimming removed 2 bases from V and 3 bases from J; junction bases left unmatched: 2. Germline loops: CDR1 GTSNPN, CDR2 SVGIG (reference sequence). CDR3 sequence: CAWSPDRGYEQYF. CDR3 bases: TGTGCCTGGAGTCCGGACAGGGGCTACGAGCAGTACTTC. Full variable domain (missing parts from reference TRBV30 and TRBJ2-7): SQTIHQWPATLVQPVGSPLSLECTVEGTSNPNLYWYRQAAGRGLQLLFYSVGIGQISSEVPQNLSASRPQDRQFILSSKKLLLSDSGFYLCAWSPDRGYEQYFGPGTRLTVT.

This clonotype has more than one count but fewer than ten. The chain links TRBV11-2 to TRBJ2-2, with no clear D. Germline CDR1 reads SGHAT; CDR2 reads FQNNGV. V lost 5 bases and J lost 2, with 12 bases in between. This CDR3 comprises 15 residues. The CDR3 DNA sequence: TGTGCCAGCAGCCCACCAAGGAGTAACACCGGGGAGCTGTTTTTT. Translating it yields CASSPPRSNTGELFF.

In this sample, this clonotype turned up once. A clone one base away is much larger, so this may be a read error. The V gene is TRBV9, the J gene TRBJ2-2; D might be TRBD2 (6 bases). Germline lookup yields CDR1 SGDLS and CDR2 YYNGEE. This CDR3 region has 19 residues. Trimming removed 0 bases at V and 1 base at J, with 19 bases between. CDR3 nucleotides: TGTGCCAGCAGCGTAGCGCTGTCAGCGGGTCGGGTGAACACCGGGGAGCTGTTTTTT. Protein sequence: CASSVALSAGRVNTGELFF.

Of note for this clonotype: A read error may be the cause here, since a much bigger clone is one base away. CDR3 residues: CASSDRYEQHF. CDR3 DNA sequence: TGTGCCAGCAGCGACAGGTACGAGCAGCACTTC. This chain uses TRBV6-2 or TRBV6-3 with TRBJ2-7; D may be TRBD1 (6 bases). Per germline, CDR1 MNHEY and CDR2 SVGEGT. The CDR3 is 11 residues long.

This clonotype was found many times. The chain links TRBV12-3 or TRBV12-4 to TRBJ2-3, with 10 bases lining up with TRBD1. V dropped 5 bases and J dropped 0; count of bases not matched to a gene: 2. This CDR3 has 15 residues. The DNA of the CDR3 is TGTGCCAGCAGTCAGGGACAGGGGAGCACAGATACGCAGTATTTT. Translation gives CASSQGQGSTDTQYF.

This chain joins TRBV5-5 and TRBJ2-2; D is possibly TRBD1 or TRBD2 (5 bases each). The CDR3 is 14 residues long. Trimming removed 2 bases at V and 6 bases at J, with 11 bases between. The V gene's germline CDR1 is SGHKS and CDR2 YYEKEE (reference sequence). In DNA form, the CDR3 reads TGTGCCAGCAGCTTTGCAAGGGACCCCGGGGAGCTGTTTTTT. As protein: CASSFARDPGELFF. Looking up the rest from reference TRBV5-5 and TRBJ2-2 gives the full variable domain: DAGVTQSPTHLIKTRGQQVTLRCSPISGHKSVSWYQQVLGQGPQFIFQYYEKEERGRGNFPDRFSARQFPNYSSELNVNALLLGDSALYLCASSFARDPGELFFGEGSRLTVL.

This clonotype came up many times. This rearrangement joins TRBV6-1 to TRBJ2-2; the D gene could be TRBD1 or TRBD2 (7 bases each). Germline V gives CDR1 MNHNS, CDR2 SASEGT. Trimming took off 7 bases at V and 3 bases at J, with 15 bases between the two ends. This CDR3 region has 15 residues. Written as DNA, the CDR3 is TGTGCCAGCACGGGGAGGGGGCGGGACACCGGGGAGCTGTTTTTT. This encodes CASTGRGRDTGELFF.

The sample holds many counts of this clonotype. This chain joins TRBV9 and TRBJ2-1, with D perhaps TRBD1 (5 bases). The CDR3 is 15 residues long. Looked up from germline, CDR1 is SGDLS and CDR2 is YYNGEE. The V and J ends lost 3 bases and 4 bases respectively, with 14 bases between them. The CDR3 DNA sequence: TGTGCCAGCAGCGCGGGTGCAGGGAATTACAATGAGCAGTTCTTC. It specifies CASSAGAGNYNEQFF.

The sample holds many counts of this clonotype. CDR3 sequence reads: CSARGGGWETQYF. In DNA form, the CDR3 reads TGCAGTGCTAGAGGAGGCGGGTGGGAGACCCAGTACTTC. The chain joins TRBV20-1 to TRBJ2-5; maybe TRBD2 (5 bases). Trimming removed 1 base at V and 5 bases at J, with 11 bases between. Germline-derived CDR1 and CDR2 are DFQATT and SNEGSKA (reference sequence). The CDR3 contains 13 residues.

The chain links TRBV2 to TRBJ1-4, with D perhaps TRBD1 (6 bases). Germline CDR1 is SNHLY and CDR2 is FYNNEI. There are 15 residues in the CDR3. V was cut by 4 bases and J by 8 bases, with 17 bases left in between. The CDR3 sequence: CASSAQQGTGEKLFF. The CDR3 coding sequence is TGTGCCAGCAGTGCCCAACAGGGTACGGGCGAAAAACTGTTTTTT.

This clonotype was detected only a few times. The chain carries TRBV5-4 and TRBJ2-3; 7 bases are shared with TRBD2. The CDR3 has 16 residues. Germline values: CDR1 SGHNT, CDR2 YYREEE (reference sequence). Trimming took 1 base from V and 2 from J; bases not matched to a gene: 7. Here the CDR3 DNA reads TGTGCCAGCAGCTTGAGACCCAGCGGGAACACAGATACGCAGTATTTT. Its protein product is CASSLRPSGNTDTQYF.

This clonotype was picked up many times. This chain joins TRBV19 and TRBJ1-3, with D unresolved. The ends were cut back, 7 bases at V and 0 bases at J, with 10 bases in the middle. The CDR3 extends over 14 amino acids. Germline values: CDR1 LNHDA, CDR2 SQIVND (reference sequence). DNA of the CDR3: TGTGCCAGTACTGTCACACTCTCTGGAAACACCATATATTTT. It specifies CASTVTLSGNTIYF.

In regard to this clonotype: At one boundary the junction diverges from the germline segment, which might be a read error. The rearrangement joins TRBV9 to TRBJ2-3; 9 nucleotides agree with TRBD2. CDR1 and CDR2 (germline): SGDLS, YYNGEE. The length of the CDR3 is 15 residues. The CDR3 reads CASSVTSGSTETQYF. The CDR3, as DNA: TGTGCCAGCAGCGTGACTAGCGGATCCACAGAAACGCAGTATTTC.

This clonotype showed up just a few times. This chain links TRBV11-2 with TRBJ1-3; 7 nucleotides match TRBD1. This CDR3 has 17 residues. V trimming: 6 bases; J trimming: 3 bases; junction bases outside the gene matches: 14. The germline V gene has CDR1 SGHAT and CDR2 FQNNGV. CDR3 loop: CASSLGGQGVSGNTIYF. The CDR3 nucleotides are TGTGCCAGCAGTTTGGGAGGGCAGGGGGTTAGTGGAAACACCATATATTTT.

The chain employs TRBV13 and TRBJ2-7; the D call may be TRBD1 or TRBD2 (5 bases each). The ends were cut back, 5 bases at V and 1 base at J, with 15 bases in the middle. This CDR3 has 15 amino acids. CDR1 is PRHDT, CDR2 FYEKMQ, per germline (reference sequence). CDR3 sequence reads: CASSNRDGTSYEQYF. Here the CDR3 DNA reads TGTGCCAGCAGCAACCGGGACGGAACTTCCTACGAGCAGTACTTC.

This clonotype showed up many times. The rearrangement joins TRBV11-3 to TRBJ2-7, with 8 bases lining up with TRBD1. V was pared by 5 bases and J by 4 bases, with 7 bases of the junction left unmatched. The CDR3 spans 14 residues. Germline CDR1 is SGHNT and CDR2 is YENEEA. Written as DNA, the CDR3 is TGTGCCAGCAGCCCCGGACAGGGAGAATACGAGCAGTACTTC. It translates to CASSPGQGEYEQYF. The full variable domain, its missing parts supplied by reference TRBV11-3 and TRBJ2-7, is EAGVVQSPRYKIIEKKQPVAFWCNPISGHNTLYWYLQNLGQGPELLIRYENEEAVDDSQLPKDRFSAERLKGVDSTLKIQPAELGDSAVYLCASSPGQGEYEQYFGPGTRLTVT.